A single sample gave rise to the 28 T cell receptor beta chains below, sequenced in a study of shared clonotypes between healthy human individuals. Some clones are missing from TCRdb's copy, which holds only in-frame ones; the method was immunoSEQ multiplex PCR. The sample lists over 2 million clones; roughly 95% were seen once. Naivety among CD8 cells was defined by CD45RO negativity and positive CCR7 selection, thereby excluding terminally differentiated effector memory CD45RA+ cells. Input material: naive CD8+ T cells sorted from blood. The receptors stem from a man between 18 and 29 years old in good health.

A word on this clone: The same CDR3 is also encoded by other DNA sequences in this sample. The V gene is TRBV5-1, the J gene TRBJ2-7; 8 nucleotides agree with TRBD1. Germline CDR1 SGHRS, CDR2 YFSETQ. This CDR3 has 14 amino acids. With V trimmed by 4 bases and J by 2 bases, 5 bases remained unmatched. CDR3 coding DNA: TGCGCCAGCAGCCTCGGGACAGGCACCTACGAGCAGTACTTC. Protein product: CASSLGTGTYEQYF. The variable domain in full, with the rest retrieved from reference TRBV5-1 and TRBJ2-7, is KAGVTQTPRYLIKTRGQQVTLSCSPISGHRSVSWYQQTPGQGLQFLFEYFSETQRNKGNFPGRFSGRQFSNSRSEMNVSTLELGDSALYLCASSLGTGTYEQYFGPGTRLTVT.

This clone was found once. The chain carries TRBV18 and TRBJ2-7, with D perhaps TRBD2 (5 bases). Per the germline V gene, CDR1 is KGHSH and CDR2 is LQKENI. Trimming took off 2 bases at V and 0 bases at J, with 8 bases between the two ends. The CDR3 sequence is 14 residues long. The CDR3 is CASSPEGNSYEQYF. CDR3 sequence (DNA): TGTGCCAGCTCACCAGAGGGTAACTCCTACGAGCAGTACTTC.

V is TRBV28 and J is TRBJ1-5; D gene ambiguous. CDR3 length: 13 amino acids. The ends were cut back, 7 bases at V and 10 bases at J, with 17 bases in the middle. Germline-derived CDR1 and CDR2 are MDHEN and SYDVKM. The CDR3 region has the DNA TGTGCCAGCACCCCCAGCCGATCAGAACCCCAGCATTTT. Its protein product is CASTPSRSEPQHF. Full variable domain (outside the CDR3, taken from reference TRBV28 and TRBJ1-5): DVKVTQSSRYLVKRTGEKVFLECVQDMDHENMFWYRQDPGLGLRLIYFSYDVKMKEKGDIPEGYSVSREKKERFSLILESASTNQTSMYLCASTPSRSEPQHFGDGTRLSIL.

V gene TRBV9 combines with J gene TRBJ2-7; D is perhaps TRBD2 (5 bases). Germline CDR1 SGDLS, CDR2 YYNGEE. Trimming pared 3 bases from V and 3 bases from J, leaving 16 bases between. This CDR3 is built from 15 residues. This CDR3 reads CASSEGPAAGYEQYF. The CDR3, as DNA: TGTGCCAGCAGCGAAGGACCAGCGGCGGGCTACGAGCAGTACTTC.

The rearrangement joins TRBV5-4 to TRBJ2-3; D perhaps matches TRBD1 (5 bases). This CDR3 region has 14 residues. Trimming took 5 bases from V and 0 from J, leaving 10 bases between them. Germline assignment: CDR1 SGHNT and CDR2 YYREEE (reference sequence). CDR3 bases: TGTGCCAGCAGTGGGGCCTCAAGCACAGATACGCAGTATTTT. Protein: CASSGASSTDTQYF.

This chain uses TRBV19 with TRBJ2-2, with TRBD2 matching over 7 bases. The V gene's germline CDR1 is LNHDA and CDR2 SQIVND (reference sequence). This CDR3 has 14 residues. The trim removed 4 bases at V and 7 bases at J, leaving 6 bases unmatched. The CDR3 bases are TGTGCCAGTAGTAGGGGAGGGGTCGACGGGGAGCTGTTTTTT. Its protein product is CASSRGGVDGELFF.

The chain carries TRBV29-1 and TRBJ1-2; D may be TRBD1 (5 bases). Germline lookup yields CDR1 SQVTM and CDR2 ANQGSEA. This CDR3 has 11 amino acids. V was trimmed by 3 bases and J by 8 bases, leaving 10 bases between them. This CDR3 is CSVETAQGYTF. CDR3 sequence (DNA): TGCAGCGTTGAGACAGCTCAGGGCTACACCTTC.

The chain joins TRBV6-6 to TRBJ1-5; D is ambiguous. Looked up from germline, CDR1 is MNHNY and CDR2 is SVGAGI (reference sequence). V was cut by 6 bases and J by 5 bases, with 11 bases left in between. The CDR3 has 13 amino acids. CDR3 protein: CASRVLVDQPQHF. Here the CDR3 DNA reads TGTGCCAGCAGGGTCTTAGTCGATCAGCCCCAGCATTTT.

V gene TRBV27 combines with J gene TRBJ2-1; 9 nucleotides line up with TRBD1. The V gene's germline CDR1 is MNHEY and CDR2 SMNVEV (reference sequence). J lost 8 bases, V lost 6 bases, and 8 bases had no gene match. This CDR3 region has 14 residues. CDR3 in DNA: TGTGCCAGCAGCCTGGGGACAGGGAGGGATGAGCAGTTCTTC. Translation: CASSLGTGRDEQFF.

V and J are TRBV27 and TRBJ2-3; D not resolved. There are 14 residues in the CDR3. V lost 3 bases, J lost 6 bases, and 13 bases lay in between. Germline-derived CDR1 and CDR2 are MNHEY and SMNVEV (reference sequence). The CDR3 nucleotides are TGTGCCAGCAGTTTCCAGGACCAGATTGATACGCAGTATTTT. Its translation is CASSFQDQIDTQYF.

The V and J genes are TRBV27 and TRBJ1-1; 7 bases are a match to TRBD1. The germline V gene encodes CDR1 MNHEY and CDR2 SMNVEV (reference sequence). The CDR3 covers 13 residues. J lost 7 bases, V lost 3 bases, and 5 bases had no gene match. The CDR3: CASSLTGPVEAFF. The CDR3 coding sequence is TGTGCCAGCAGTTTGACAGGGCCCGTTGAAGCTTTCTTT.

J is TRBJ2-7 and V is TRBV7-9, with D possibly being TRBD1 or TRBD2 (6 bases each). The germline V gene encodes CDR1 SEHNR and CDR2 FQNEAQ (reference sequence). The V gene lost 5 bases and the J gene lost 5 bases, with 19 bases spanning the gap. This CDR3 contains 15 residues. In DNA, the CDR3 is TGTGCCAGCAGCCCCCCGGGAGCAGGGGTGAACGAGCAGTACTTC. It codes for CASSPPGAGVNEQYF.

The chain combines TRBV10-3 with TRBJ2-3, with 10 bases fitting TRBD2. This CDR3 has 17 amino acids. V lost 2 bases to trimming and J lost 1 base; unmatched junction nucleotides: 6. The V gene's germline CDR1 is ENHRY and CDR2 SYGVKD. Written as DNA, the CDR3 is TGTGCCATCAGTGAGCTTACTAGCGGGGCCCGCACAGATACGCAGTATTTT. Translated, it gives CAISELTSGARTDTQYF.

The gene calls are TRBV13 and TRBJ2-1, with D possibly TRBD2 on 6 matching bases. The germline V gene encodes CDR1 PRHDT and CDR2 FYEKMQ (reference sequence). The CDR3 runs 12 residues. Trimming took off 3 bases at V and 7 bases at J, with 7 bases between the two ends. The CDR3 region is CASSFGGNEQFF. CDR3 sequence (DNA): TGTGCCAGCAGCTTTGGGGGGAATGAGCAGTTCTTC. Looking up the rest from reference TRBV13 and TRBJ2-1 gives the full variable domain: AAGVIQSPRHLIKEKRETATLKCYPIPRHDTVYWYQQGPGQDPQFLISFYEKMQSDKGSIPDRFSAQQFSDYHSELNMSSLELGDSALYFCASSFGGNEQFFGPGTRLTVL.

V and J are TRBV6-1 and TRBJ1-1; D is unclear. V was shortened by 9 bases and J by 4 bases, with 12 bases between the two germline ends. CDR3 size: 12 residues. Germline V lookup: CDR1 MNHNS, CDR2 SASEGT. In DNA, the CDR3 is TGTGCCAGTCCAGAGGGAGGCACTGAAGCTTTCTTT. Its translation is CASPEGGTEAFF.

This chain uses TRBV7-9 with TRBJ2-1; D call uncertain. Trimming took 1 base from V and 5 from J, leaving 24 bases between them. The CDR3 spans 19 residues. Germline assignment: CDR1 SEHNR and CDR2 FQNEAQ (reference sequence). The CDR3 spells CASSLGNPGLLVGHNEQFF. CDR3 coding DNA: TGTGCCAGCAGCTTAGGTAATCCCGGGTTGCTAGTTGGCCACAATGAGCAGTTCTTC.

The V and J genes are TRBV5-1 and TRBJ2-5; TRBD2 matches at 13 bases. V was pared by 2 bases and J by 2 bases, with 3 bases of the junction left unmatched. The CDR3 length is 16 residues. Germline V CDR1 and CDR2: SGHRS, YFSETQ. The CDR3 spells CASSFGLAGDQETQYF. CDR3 nucleotides: TGCGCCAGCAGCTTCGGACTAGCGGGGGATCAAGAGACCCAGTACTTC.

The gene calls are TRBV4-3 and TRBJ2-5; D unclear. V was pared by 2 bases and J by 2 bases, with 9 bases between. Germline CDR1 reads LGHNA; CDR2 reads YSLEER. This CDR3 has 14 residues. The CDR3 here is CASSQWRGQETQYF. The CDR3 DNA follows: TGCGCCAGCAGCCAATGGCGAGGACAAGAGACCCAGTACTTC.

On this clone: Other DNA sequences in this sample translate to the same CDR3. The J gene is TRBJ2-5, the V gene TRBV7-9; D call uncertain. The germline V gene has CDR1 SEHNR and CDR2 FQNEAQ (reference sequence). This CDR3 has 14 residues. The V end was cut by 1 base, the J end by 1 base, with 7 bases between. CDR3 nucleotides: TGTGCCAGCAGCTTAGTCCTAGGCCAAGAGACCCAGTACTTC. Translating gives CASSLVLGQETQYF.

This chain connects TRBV29-1 to TRBJ1-2; maybe TRBD1 (5 bases). The V gene lost 1 base and the J gene lost 3 bases, with 12 bases spanning the gap. The CDR3 is made up of 14 amino acids. Germline lookup yields CDR1 SQVTM and CDR2 ANQGSEA. The CDR3 loop is CSVEVLGAYYGYTF. DNA for the CDR3: TGCAGCGTTGAAGTACTAGGGGCATACTATGGCTACACCTTC.

V usage is TRBV27 and J usage is TRBJ2-1; TRBD2 matches at 12 bases. Germline values: CDR1 MNHEY, CDR2 SMNVEV (reference sequence). This CDR3 region has 14 residues. Trimming removed 4 bases from V and 7 bases from J; junction bases left unmatched: 2. The CDR3 sequence: CASSWTSGKNEQFF. CDR3 DNA sequence: TGTGCCAGCAGTTGGACTAGCGGGAAGAATGAGCAGTTCTTC.

The chain couples TRBV7-9 to TRBJ2-3; D might be TRBD1 (6 bases). Germline V lookup: CDR1 SEHNR, CDR2 FQNEAQ (reference sequence). Trimming removed 5 bases at V and 5 bases at J, with 20 bases between. This CDR3 spans 16 amino acids. In nucleotides, the CDR3 is TGTGCCAGCAGCCCAGGGCAGGGGCAAGGGGAAGATACGCAGTATTTT. Protein sequence: CASSPGQGQGEDTQYF.

The chain is built from TRBV19 and TRBJ1-4, with 7 bases matching TRBD1. The CDR3 runs to 14 residues. V dropped 5 bases and J dropped 4; count of bases not matched to a gene: 4. Germline lookup yields CDR1 LNHDA and CDR2 SQIVND (reference sequence). The CDR3 loop reads CASSAGQLNEKLFF. CDR3 DNA sequence: TGTGCCAGTAGTGCGGGACAGCTTAATGAAAAACTGTTTTTT.

J is TRBJ2-3 and V is TRBV27; 8 bases map to TRBD2. This CDR3 has 15 amino acids. Germline lookup yields CDR1 MNHEY and CDR2 SMNVEV (reference sequence). The V segment lost 3 bases and the J segment 1 base; nucleotides outside the gene matches: 3. Here the CDR3 reads CASSFGTRRTDTQYF. The CDR3 nucleotides read TGTGCCAGCAGTTTCGGGACTAGACGCACAGATACGCAGTATTTT.

The chain has TRBV10-2 and TRBJ2-1; a weak D match, TRBD1 (6 bases). Trimming removed 0 bases at V and 5 bases at J, with 11 bases between. Germline V gives CDR1 WSHSY, CDR2 SAAADI. The CDR3 contains 15 residues. CDR3 loop: CASSESITGNNEQFF. CDR3 DNA: TGCGCCAGCAGTGAGTCGATCACAGGGAACAATGAGCAGTTCTTC.

This chain connects TRBV4-3 to TRBJ2-1; possibly TRBD2 for D (6 bases). CDR1 and CDR2 from the germline V gene are LGHNA and YSLEER. Trimming took off 1 base at V and 4 bases at J, with 8 bases between the two ends. The CDR3 length is 14 residues. The CDR3 loop is CASSQARGYNEQFF. Written as DNA, the CDR3 is TGCGCCAGCAGCCAAGCTCGGGGGTACAATGAGCAGTTCTTC.

This chain joins TRBV7-2 and TRBJ2-7, with D hard to call. V lost 4 bases and J lost 2, with 15 bases in between. This CDR3 is built from 15 residues. Germline loops: CDR1 SGHTA, CDR2 FQGNSA. CDR3 nucleotide sequence: TGTGCCAGCAGCTCGGGCCAATACCTAACCTACGAGCAGTACTTC. It codes for CASSSGQYLTYEQYF.

The gene calls are TRBV7-2 and TRBJ2-2; TRBD1 might be the D (6 bases). The germline CDR1 and CDR2 sequences are SGHTA and FQGNSA. This CDR3 comprises 15 residues. V lost 7 bases and J lost 1, with 13 bases in between. The CDR3 is CASIPGTLNTGELFF. The CDR3 DNA reads as TGTGCCAGCATACCCGGGACATTGAACACCGGGGAGCTGTTTTTT.